The TCR beta chain under discussion was sequenced for a study of beta chain features in type 1 diabetes. Study as a whole: Sorted cells examined across all samples numbered around 100 million.

Investigators reverse transcribed all isolated RNA, so they sequenced expressed TCRB transcripts. Measured with immunoSEQ multiplex PCR; TCRdb has only the in-frame clones, and not every one. This table has over 700,000 clones, about a sixth appearing once. This clone was observed a few times. As yet, its antigen is unknown. CDR3 length: 13 amino acids. Trimming removed 5 bases from V and 1 base from J, with 9 bases in between. Germline values: CDR1 SNHLY, CDR2 FYNNEI. Study-level points and caveats: Naive, central memory and Treg TCRB repertoires appeared more alike in patients than in healthy donors.

This sequence was found in a woman under 30 in good health. The sequenced sample consisted of naive CD4+ T cells from blood. V is TRBV2 and J is TRBJ2-7, with a weak D call TRBD1 (5 bases). In DNA form, the CDR3 reads TGTGCCAGCAGTAGACAGTTATCCTACGAGCAGTACTTC. Translating gives CASSRQLSYEQYF.